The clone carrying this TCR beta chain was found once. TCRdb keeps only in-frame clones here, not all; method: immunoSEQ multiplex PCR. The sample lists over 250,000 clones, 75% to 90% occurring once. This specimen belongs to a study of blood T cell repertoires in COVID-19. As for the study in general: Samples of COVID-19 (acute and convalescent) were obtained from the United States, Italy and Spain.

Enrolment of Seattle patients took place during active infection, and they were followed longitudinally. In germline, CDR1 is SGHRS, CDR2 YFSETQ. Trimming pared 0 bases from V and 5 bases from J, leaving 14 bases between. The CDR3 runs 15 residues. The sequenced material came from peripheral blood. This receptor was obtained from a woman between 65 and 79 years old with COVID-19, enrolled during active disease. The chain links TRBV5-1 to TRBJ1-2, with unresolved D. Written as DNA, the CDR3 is TGCGCCAGCAGCTTGGATCCGGGTTATTTATATGGCTACACCTTC. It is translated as CASSLDPGYLYGYTF.